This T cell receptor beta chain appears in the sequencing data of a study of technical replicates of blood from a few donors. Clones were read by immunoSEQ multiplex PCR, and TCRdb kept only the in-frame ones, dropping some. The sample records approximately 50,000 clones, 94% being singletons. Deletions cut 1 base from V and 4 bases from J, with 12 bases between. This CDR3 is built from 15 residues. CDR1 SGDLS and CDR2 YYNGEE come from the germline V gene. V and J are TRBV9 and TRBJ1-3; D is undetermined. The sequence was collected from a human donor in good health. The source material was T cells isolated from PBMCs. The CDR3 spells CASSVSVGSGNTIYF. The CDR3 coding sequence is TGTGCCAGCAGCGTAAGTGTGGGGAGCGGAAACACCATATATTTT.